These 5 T cell receptor beta chains were all obtained from the same sample, sequenced in a study of OX40 agonist ivuxolimab in advanced cancers. Sequencing used immunoSEQ multiplex PCR; TCRdb keeps in-frame clones, though not all of them. Here the sample spans under 45,000 clones, about 81% being singletons. Here the sequenced sample was CD4+ or CD8+ T cells sorted from blood, taken in a trial of the OX40 agonist ivuxolimab. The receptor set was obtained from an adult with an advanced solid tumor such as melanoma, head and neck, liver or kidney cancer.

The chain employs TRBV7-2 and TRBJ2-5; D may be TRBD1 (5 bases). Trimming stripped 4 bases from V and 5 bases from J, with 8 bases between. This CDR3 spans 12 amino acids. CDR1 is SGHTA, CDR2 FQGNSA, per germline. The CDR3: CASSSAGETQYF. CDR3 bases: TGTGCCAGCAGCTCGGCAGGGGAGACCCAGTACTTC.

In the case of this clone: Other DNA sequences in the sample encode the same CDR3. V gene TRBV19 combines with J gene TRBJ1-1; no clear D. The CDR3 extends over 13 amino acids. Germline V lookup: CDR1 LNHDA, CDR2 SQIVND (reference sequence). Trimming took off 3 bases at V and 2 bases at J, with 7 bases between the two ends. The CDR3 is CASSIWGNTEAFF. DNA for the CDR3: TGTGCCAGTAGTATTTGGGGAAACACTGAAGCTTTCTTT.

The chain combines TRBV5-1 with TRBJ2-2, with 7 bases fitting TRBD2. The CDR3 has 15 residues. Germline V CDR1 and CDR2: SGHRS, YFSETQ. V dropped 4 bases and J dropped 0; count of bases not matched to a gene: 3. CDR3 loop: CASSRTSANTGELFF. The CDR3 region has the DNA TGCGCCAGCAGCAGAACTAGCGCGAACACCGGGGAGCTGTTTTTT.

This clone came up a few times. The V gene is TRBV6-5, the J gene TRBJ1-2; D is uncertain. The CDR3 has 12 amino acids. V lost 6 bases, J lost 8 bases, and 13 bases lay in between. Germline CDR1 MNHEY, CDR2 SVGAGI. The CDR3 region is CASSYGGRGYTF. CDR3 DNA sequence: TGTGCCAGCAGCTACGGCGGGAGAGGCTACACCTTC.

This sequence joins TRBV7-2 and TRBJ2-5, with TRBD1 as a possible D gene (6 bases). This CDR3 has 17 residues. V lost 0 bases and J lost 1, with 15 bases in between. CDR1 SGHTA and CDR2 FQGNSA come from the germline V gene. The CDR3 nucleotides are TGTGCCAGCAGCTTAGCCGGGGCAGGGGCCCTCCAAGAGACCCAGTACTTC. Translated: CASSLAGAGALQETQYF.